The clone carrying this T cell receptor beta chain was seen a handful of times. Its antigen remains unknown. TCRdb analysed the reads with MiXCR anew, one entry per CDR3 protein. The sample consists of roughly 700,000 distinct CDR3 sequences, around 30% of them appearing once. The data were obtained in a study of T cell repertoires in cytomegalovirus infection. The study, taken as a whole, reports: Frequencies of public TCR beta families were cumulated, and this identified carriers of CMV plus the relevant HLA.

Germline V gene lookup returns CDR1 MDHEN and CDR2 SYDVKM. CDR3 length: 16 residues. V was clipped by 5 bases and J by 1 base, with 15 bases between them. This receptor was obtained from a human donor in good health (CMV status not recorded). Some clones in this sample may be carry-over from other donors' samples. V and J are TRBV28 and TRBJ1-5; D gene ambiguous. The specimen was cultured PBMCs, collected from culture after CMV antigen stimulation. Here the CDR3 reads CASSPPEVASNQPQHF. CDR3 coding DNA: TGTGCCAGCAGTCCGCCGGAGGTGGCGAGCAATCAGCCCCAGCATTTT.